This T cell receptor beta chain stems from a study of PD-1 blockade in classical Hodgkin lymphoma. Points on this clone: Its antigen is not known.

Assay used: immunoSEQ multiplex PCR; TCRdb lists only in-frame clones, some missing. The sample contains 60,000 or so clones, about 88% of which appear only once. There was relapse after autologous stem cell transplantation in every patient, and there was variation in brentuximab vedotin exposure. The CDR3 has 14 amino acids. Germline-derived CDR1 and CDR2 are SGHRS and YFSETQ. Trimming pared 0 bases from V and 7 bases from J, leaving 14 bases between. Findings of the study overall: Reported baseline diversity: healthy donors highest, relapsed/refractory patients lowest. Differences between repertoires have undefined causes, possibly disease activity or prior therapy.

This specimen was peripheral blood mononuclear cells (PBMCs), taken at baseline. V is TRBV5-1 and J is TRBJ2-7; no clear D. The TCR comes from a human donor with classical Hodgkin lymphoma. The DNA of the CDR3 is TGCGCCAGCAGCTTGGTGGGTGGGCGAGAGGAGCAGTACTTC. This gives the protein CASSLVGGREEQYF.